This TCR beta chain emerged from a study of OX40 agonist ivuxolimab in advanced cancers. Generated by immunoSEQ multiplex PCR, the TCRdb table keeps only in-frame clones and is missing some. The repertoire consists of tens of thousands of clones, with roughly 89% occurring once and the leading ten covering around 14%. To note about this clone: No antigen is known for it.

In germline, CDR1 is MNHNS, CDR2 SASEGT. V lost 4 bases to trimming and J lost 9 bases; unmatched junction nucleotides: 11. The CDR3 sequence is 17 residues long. Study-wide findings and caveats: Low normalized clonal expansion also occurred in some nonresponding patients. Relative to CD4+ cells, CD8+ T cells on average had more expanded clones.

This chain links TRBV6-1 with TRBJ2-1, with 14 bases fitting TRBD2. The receptor comes from an adult with an advanced solid tumor such as melanoma, head and neck, liver or kidney cancer. The sequences come from CD4+ or CD8+ T cells sorted from blood, collected in a trial of the OX40 agonist ivuxolimab. This chain's CDR3 is CASSVGKTSGRGVEQFF. CDR3 DNA: TGTGCCAGCAGTGTGGGAAAGACTAGCGGGAGGGGCGTTGAGCAGTTCTTC.